Listed here are 21 T cell receptor beta chains from one sample, sequenced in a study of T cell responses to AZD1222 COVID-19 vaccine. TCRdb's copy holds only in-frame clones and misses some; the assay was immunoSEQ multiplex PCR. The sample includes some 150,000 clones, roughly nine tenths of them seen just once. The input for sequencing was peripheral blood, taken on day 0 of MenACWY control vaccination. These receptor sequences come from an adult in good health.

This clone was picked up one time. V and J are TRBV11-2 and TRBJ1-2; possibly TRBD1 for D (5 bases). The germline gives CDR1 SGHAT, CDR2 FQNNGV. Trimming took off 4 bases at V and 3 bases at J, with 18 bases between the two ends. This CDR3 is built from 16 residues. The CDR3 loop is CASSSGEGPRDYGYTF. Written as DNA, the CDR3 is TGTGCCAGCAGCTCGGGGGAGGGACCCAGGGACTATGGCTACACCTTC.

The V gene is TRBV2, the J gene TRBJ1-2; D might be TRBD1 (5 bases). Germline V gene sequence: CDR1 SNHLY, CDR2 FYNNEI. The ends were cut back, 2 bases at V and 6 bases at J, with 13 bases in the middle. CDR3 length equals 14 residues. The CDR3 bases are TGTGCCAGCAGTGAAATGACAGCCTTTCATGGCTACACCTTC. Translated, it gives CASSEMTAFHGYTF.

The chain combines TRBV6-2 or TRBV6-3 with TRBJ2-7, with TRBD2 identical over 9 bases. J gave up 5 bases and V 0 bases, and 8 bases lay outside the gene matches. Germline assignment: CDR1 MNHEY and CDR2 SVGEGT. CDR3 length: 16 residues. CDR3: CASSYSKSGRIHEQYF. The CDR3 DNA reads as TGTGCCAGCAGTTACTCGAAAAGCGGGAGGATCCACGAGCAGTACTTC.

The J gene is TRBJ2-3, the V gene TRBV6-5, with a possible D match to TRBD2 (6 bases). Germline values: CDR1 MNHEY, CDR2 SVGAGI. The CDR3 is 15 amino acids. Trimming shortened V by 2 bases and J by 4 bases, and 13 bases separated the two germline ends. The CDR3 region is CASSYQGGSPDTQYF. For the CDR3, the DNA is TGTGCCAGCAGTTACCAGGGAGGAAGCCCAGATACGCAGTATTTT.

This chain joins TRBV6-6 and TRBJ2-5, with 7 nucleotides matching TRBD1. V lost 1 base, J lost 0 bases, and 2 bases stayed unmatched. CDR1 MNHNY and CDR2 SVGAGI come from the germline V gene (reference sequence). The CDR3 loop spans 15 amino acids. This chain's CDR3 is CASSYLDRHQETQYF. The CDR3 region has the DNA TGTGCCAGCAGTTACTTGGACAGGCACCAAGAGACCCAGTACTTC.

V and J are TRBV4-1 and TRBJ2-1; 7 bases fit TRBD1. The trim removed 1 base at V and 3 bases at J, leaving 3 bases unmatched. CDR3 length: 15 amino acids. CDR1 and CDR2 (germline): MGHRA, YSYEKL. The CDR3 bases are TGCGCCAGCAGCCAAGCGTGGACAGGCTACAATGAGCAGTTCTTC. It yields the protein CASSQAWTGYNEQFF.

The chain recombines TRBV19 with TRBJ1-1; D possibly corresponds to TRBD1 (5 bases). Germline-derived CDR1 and CDR2 are LNHDA and SQIVND (reference sequence). V was pared by 8 bases and J by 1 base, with 14 bases between. This CDR3 comprises 14 residues. The CDR3 reads CASCEGTQNTEAFF. CDR3 bases: TGTGCCAGTTGTGAAGGGACGCAGAACACTGAAGCTTTCTTT.

CDR3 bases: TGCGCCAGCAGCTTCCAGGGGGATGGCTACACCTTC. It yields the protein CASSFQGDGYTF. The rearrangement links TRBV5-1 to TRBJ1-2, with 7 bases identical to TRBD1. CDR3 length: 12 residues. J was trimmed by 6 bases and V by 2 bases; bases with no gene match: 1. Germline V lookup: CDR1 SGHRS, CDR2 YFSETQ.

This chain uses TRBV14 with TRBJ2-6; TRBD1 agrees at 8 bases. Germline loops: CDR1 SGHDN, CDR2 FVKESK. The CDR3 consists of 18 residues. V trimming: 3 bases; J trimming: 0 bases; junction bases outside the gene matches: 7. CDR3 sequence reads: CASSQLRDRSSGANVLTF. The CDR3 nucleotides read TGTGCCAGCAGCCAGCTCCGGGACAGGAGCTCTGGGGCCAACGTCCTGACTTTC.

The chain couples TRBV14 to TRBJ2-7, with 9 nucleotides matching TRBD2. The junction had 15 bases not matched to a gene; V was cut back by 4 bases and J by 2 bases. In germline, CDR1 is SGHDN, CDR2 FVKESK. The CDR3 consists of 18 residues. The CDR3 bases are TGTGCCAGCAGCCCAGGGGGGGTAGCGGGAGCGGTTACCTACGAGCAGTACTTC. This gives the protein CASSPGGVAGAVTYEQYF.

This chain connects TRBV5-1 to TRBJ2-7; 7 bases are a match to TRBD1. CDR1 is SGHRS, CDR2 YFSETQ, per germline. Germline trimming cut 4 bases from V and 3 bases from J; bases unmatched to any gene: 4. The CDR3 loop spans 13 amino acids. DNA of the CDR3: TGCGCCAGCAGCGCCTGGACAGGCTACGAGCAGTACGTC. As protein: CASSAWTGYEQYV.

This chain connects TRBV19 to TRBJ2-2; 8 positions agree with TRBD2. The CDR3 loop spans 16 amino acids. Germline V CDR1 and CDR2: LNHDA, SQIVND (reference sequence). The J segment lost 6 bases and the V segment lost 7 bases, leaving 13 bases of the junction unmatched. CDR3 DNA: TGTGCCAGTACCGATCCGGGGGGGCCTGGGGCCGGGGAGCTGTTTTTT. Residues: CASTDPGGPGAGELFF.

This rearrangement joins TRBV9 to TRBJ2-7, with D unclear. Germline loops: CDR1 SGDLS, CDR2 YYNGEE. Trimming shortened V by 2 bases and J by 4 bases, and 10 bases separated the two germline ends. This CDR3 region has 13 residues. DNA of the CDR3: TGTGCCAGCAGCGTGGACCGAGGATACGAGCAGTACTTC. This sequence encodes CASSVDRGYEQYF. The full variable domain, in which reference TRBV9 and TRBJ2-7 provide the parts outside the CDR3, is DSGVTQTPKHLITATGQRVTLRCSPRSGDLSVYWYQQSLDQGLQFLIQYYNGEERAKGNILERFSAQQFPDLHSELNLSSLELGDSALYFCASSVDRGYEQYFGPGTRLTVT.

The chain employs TRBV27 and TRBJ2-3, with 7 nucleotides matching TRBD2. Trimming at V came to 6 bases and at J to 2 bases, leaving 8 bases not matched to a gene. Germline assignment: CDR1 MNHEY and CDR2 SMNVEV (reference sequence). The CDR3 has 15 residues. The CDR3 protein is CASRSPAGNTDTQYF. Written as DNA, the CDR3 is TGTGCCAGCAGATCACCAGCGGGAAACACAGATACGCAGTATTTT.

This clone was counted once. This chain joins TRBV4-3 and TRBJ1-2; possibly TRBD1 for D (6 bases). The CDR3 consists of 15 residues. V gave up 3 bases and J gave up 4 bases, with 15 bases separating them. CDR1 is LGHNA, CDR2 YSLEER, per germline. CDR3 sequence reads: CASSQDRGPTYGYTF. The CDR3 coding sequence is TGCGCCAGCAGCCAGGACAGAGGACCTACCTATGGCTACACCTTC.

This clone was counted only a few times. This chain connects TRBV20-1 to TRBJ1-2, with D tentatively TRBD1 (5 bases). Trimming removed 3 bases from V and 4 bases from J, with 12 bases in between. The CDR3 totals 13 residues. The germline V gene has CDR1 DFQATT and CDR2 SNEGSKA (reference sequence). In DNA, the CDR3 is TGCAGTGCTAGTTCTGACAGTGGCTATGGCTACACCTTC. It specifies CSASSDSGYGYTF.

This clone was picked up a small number of times. The V gene is TRBV6-2 or TRBV6-3, the J gene TRBJ2-7; 7 bases fit TRBD1. The germline CDR1 and CDR2 sequences are MNHEY and SVGEGT. CDR3 length: 13 amino acids. V lost 4 bases, J lost 1 base, and 1 base stayed unmatched. The CDR3 region is CASSWDSSYEQYF. CDR3 DNA: TGTGCCAGCAGTTGGGACAGTTCCTACGAGCAGTACTTC.

The CDR3 sequence: CASSIGWLGTSGGAGDTQYF. The CDR3 coding sequence is TGTGCCAGTAGTATTGGGTGGCTCGGGACTAGCGGGGGGGCAGGAGATACGCAGTATTTT. The V and J genes are TRBV19 and TRBJ2-3; 16 nucleotides agree with TRBD2. CDR3 length: 20 residues. Germline loops: CDR1 LNHDA, CDR2 SQIVND (reference sequence). The J segment lost 5 bases and the V segment lost 3 bases, leaving 14 bases of the junction unmatched.

J is TRBJ2-2 and V is TRBV5-8; D may be TRBD1 (6 bases). Germline V lookup: CDR1 SGHTS, CDR2 YDEGEE. The length of the CDR3 is 15 residues. The ends were cut back, 7 bases at V and 3 bases at J, with 16 bases in the middle. The CDR3 is CASGEETGHTGELFF. In nucleotides, the CDR3 is TGTGCCAGCGGAGAGGAGACAGGACACACCGGGGAGCTGTTTTTT.

The genes are TRBV12-3 or TRBV12-4 and TRBJ1-1, with D unresolved. CDR3 size: 11 residues. The V gene lost 5 bases and the J gene lost 7 bases, with 8 bases spanning the gap. CDR3 amino acids: CASSAAFEAFF. DNA for the CDR3: TGTGCCAGCAGTGCCGCTTTTGAAGCTTTCTTT.

The V gene is TRBV10-1, the J gene TRBJ2-7; tentative D call: TRBD2 (6 bases). Per the germline V gene, CDR1 is WNHNN and CDR2 is SYGVQD (reference sequence). V was clipped by 6 bases and J by 7 bases, with 28 bases between them. There are 17 residues in the CDR3. This CDR3 is CASSDPEVVLLEGEQYF. DNA of the CDR3: TGCGCCAGCAGCGACCCAGAGGTGGTTCTCTTGGAGGGGGAGCAGTACTTC.